The 4 T cell receptor beta chains given below trace back to one sample, sequenced in a study of blood T cell repertoires in COVID-19. The table came from immunoSEQ multiplex PCR; TCRdb's copy has only in-frame clones and leaves some out. The table records approximately 150,000 clones, around 86% of them present only once. Sequences were obtained from peripheral blood. The source of these receptors is a man older than 75 with acute or convalescent COVID-19.

CDR3 DNA sequence: TGTGCCAGCAGCTTAGCGGGCCAGGGAAGCATATATTTT. This sequence encodes CASSLAGQGSIYF. This chain joins TRBV7-9 and TRBJ1-3, with D possibly being TRBD1 (5 bases). Germline CDR1 is SEHNR and CDR2 is FQNEAQ (reference sequence). V shed 0 bases and J shed 12 bases, with 12 bases lying between them. CDR3 length: 13 amino acids. The variable domain in full, with the rest retrieved from reference TRBV7-9 and TRBJ1-3, is DTGVSQNPRHKITKRGQNVTFRCDPISEHNRLYWYRQTLGQGPEFLTYFQNEAQLEKSRLLSDRFSAERPKGSFSTLEIQRTEQGDSAMYLCASSLAGQGSIYFGEGSWLTVV.

The J gene is TRBJ2-7, the V gene TRBV28, with TRBD1 identical over 9 bases. Germline V lookup: CDR1 MDHEN, CDR2 SYDVKM. After removal of 5 bases from V and 6 bases from J, the junction contained 8 bases not matched to a gene. The CDR3 sequence is 14 residues long. The CDR3 spells CASSEDRGYSEQYF. As DNA, the CDR3 is TGTGCCAGCAGTGAAGACAGGGGGTACTCCGAGCAGTACTTC.

This rearrangement joins TRBV30 to TRBJ2-7, with D tentatively TRBD1 (7 bases). V was shortened by 6 bases and J by 5 bases, with 20 bases between the two germline ends. The CDR3 runs 14 residues. Germline CDR1 reads GTSNPN; CDR2 reads SVGIG (reference sequence). CDR3 DNA: TGTGCCTGCCTAGGACGACAGGGAGGCCACGAGCAGTACTTC. It yields the protein CACLGRQGGHEQYF.

The chain employs TRBV11-2 and TRBJ2-5; tentative D call: TRBD1 (6 bases). The CDR3 runs 12 residues. V lost 0 bases, J lost 13 bases, and 12 bases lay in between. The germline gives CDR1 SGHAT, CDR2 FQNNGV. Here the CDR3 DNA reads TGTGCCAGCAGCTTAGAGGGACACGCTCCGTACTTC. It yields the protein CASSLEGHAPYF.